The 32 T cell receptor beta chains below come from one sample, sequenced in a study of OX40 agonist ivuxolimab in advanced cancers. The repertoire was sequenced with immunoSEQ multiplex PCR; TCRdb's copy has only in-frame clones and lacks some. There are tens of thousands of clones in the sample; around 86% occur only once, and about 6.4% lies in the top ten. This specimen consisted of CD4+ or CD8+ T cells sorted from blood, obtained in a trial of the OX40 agonist ivuxolimab. The receptors stem from an adult with an advanced solid tumor such as melanoma, head and neck, liver or kidney cancer.

J is TRBJ1-4 and V is TRBV14, with 8 bases lining up with TRBD1. The ends lost 4 bases at V and 5 bases at J; junction bases unmatched: 6. Per the germline V gene, CDR1 is SGHDN and CDR2 is FVKESK. This CDR3 contains 15 residues. CDR3 sequence reads: CASSPWDRQNEKLFF. The CDR3 DNA is TGTGCCAGCAGCCCGTGGGACAGGCAGAATGAAAAACTGTTTTTT.

This clone was seen a handful of times. This chain links TRBV28 with TRBJ2-7; D is undetermined. This CDR3 region has 14 residues. V lost 7 bases and J 1 base, leaving 14 bases between the germline ends. Per the germline V gene, CDR1 is MDHEN and CDR2 is SYDVKM. The CDR3 DNA is TGTGCCAGCAACGCTCACGGGTCATCCTACGAGCAGTACTTC. Translating gives CASNAHGSSYEQYF.

The genes are TRBV15 and TRBJ2-7; D unresolved. Germline V gives CDR1 LNHNV, CDR2 YYDKDF (reference sequence). V dropped 0 bases and J dropped 3 bases, with 12 bases sitting between them. The CDR3 has 15 residues. The CDR3 nucleotides read TGTGCCACCAGCAGAGATTTCGATCCCAGCTACGAGCAGTACGTC. Translation gives CATSRDFDPSYEQYV.

V usage is TRBV4-1 and J usage is TRBJ2-1; D remains unclear. The V gene lost 0 bases and the J gene lost 10 bases, with 16 bases spanning the gap. This CDR3 spans 15 amino acids. The germline gives CDR1 MGHRA, CDR2 YSYEKL. CDR3 bases: TGCGCCAGCAGCCAAGATTCCGCGACCATAGGCGAGCAGTTCTTC. Protein sequence: CASSQDSATIGEQFF.

Remarks on this clone: Other nucleotide sequences from this sample produce the same CDR3. The V gene is TRBV5-1, the J gene TRBJ2-1; 8 bases fit TRBD1. Losses at the gene ends were 3 bases for V and 6 bases for J; bases not matched to a gene: 2. This CDR3 region has 13 residues. Germline CDR1 SGHRS, CDR2 YFSETQ. This CDR3 reads CASSWTGPNEQFF. The CDR3 DNA is TGCGCCAGCAGCTGGACAGGGCCCAATGAGCAGTTCTTC.

The chain joins TRBV7-9 to TRBJ1-1; 9 bases line up with TRBD1. Germline V gene data show CDR1 as SEHNR and CDR2 as FQNEAQ (reference sequence). J gave up 6 bases and V 4 bases, and 6 bases lay outside the gene matches. The CDR3 is made up of 14 amino acids. The CDR3 bases are TGTGCCAGCAGCTGGGGACAGGGTCCGCCTGAAGCTTTCTTT. The encoded protein is CASSWGQGPPEAFF.

The V and J genes are TRBV6-6 and TRBJ1-4; D is undetermined. Germline V lookup: CDR1 MNHNY, CDR2 SVGAGI (reference sequence). The ends were cut back, 4 bases at V and 8 bases at J, with 5 bases in the middle. This CDR3 comprises 11 residues. The CDR3 bases are TGTGCCAGCAGTTTGGGGGAAAAACTGTTTTTT. Encoded protein: CASSLGEKLFF.

This chain joins TRBV19 and TRBJ2-7; 9 bases align to TRBD1. The V gene end was trimmed by 1 base and the J gene end by 5 bases; junction bases not matched to a gene: 3. The CDR3 length is 14 residues. Germline V gene lookup returns CDR1 LNHDA and CDR2 SQIVND (reference sequence). CDR3 coding DNA: TGTGCCAGTAGTATAGCAGGGACAGGGAACGAGCAGTACTTC. As protein: CASSIAGTGNEQYF.

The chain combines TRBV28 with TRBJ1-2, with D possibly being TRBD1 (6 bases). The CDR3 spans 15 residues. V was trimmed by 1 base and J by 4 bases, leaving 13 bases between them. Germline assignment: CDR1 MDHEN and CDR2 SYDVKM. The CDR3 bases are TGTGCCAGCAGTTTATCGGCAGGGGCGGCCTATGGCTACACCTTC. It yields the protein CASSLSAGAAYGYTF.

The chain has TRBV19 and TRBJ2-2; D ambiguous. The CDR3 length is 14 residues. CDR1 is LNHDA, CDR2 SQIVND, per germline (reference sequence). V lost 9 bases to trimming and J lost 1 base, with 12 bases between them. The CDR3 is CASVLHQNTGELFF. CDR3 sequence (DNA): TGTGCCAGCGTACTACACCAGAACACCGGGGAGCTGTTTTTT.

Only one count was recorded for this clone. The CDR3 loop reads CASSQEAGYLTDTQYF. The CDR3 DNA sequence: TGTGCCAGCAGCCAAGAGGCAGGGTATCTCACAGATACGCAGTATTTT. The chain has TRBV14 and TRBJ2-3; D perhaps matches TRBD1 (5 bases). Germline assignment: CDR1 SGHDN and CDR2 FVKESK. Trimming took 0 bases from V and 2 from J, leaving 12 bases between them. The CDR3 extends over 16 amino acids.

The chain links TRBV11-2 to TRBJ2-1, with 8 bases that match TRBD2. V was pared by 7 bases and J by 5 bases, with 19 bases of the junction left unmatched. Germline assignment: CDR1 SGHAT and CDR2 FQNNGV. This CDR3 spans 18 amino acids. This chain's CDR3 is CASTLFMLVAGGNNEQFF. The DNA of the CDR3 is TGTGCCAGCACCCTTTTTATGCTGGTTGCGGGAGGAAACAATGAGCAGTTCTTC.

This clone was recorded only once. The CDR3 protein is CASSLGPNTEAFF. In DNA, the CDR3 is TGTGCCAGCAGCTTAGGGCCGAACACTGAAGCTTTCTTT. This chain links TRBV5-4 with TRBJ1-1; D is ambiguous. Germline V gives CDR1 SGHNT, CDR2 YYREEE (reference sequence). This CDR3 has 13 residues. V shed 2 bases and J shed 1 base, with 6 bases lying between them.

The rearrangement joins TRBV7-9 to TRBJ2-7; 7 nucleotides line up with TRBD1. The CDR3 is 14 amino acids. V shed 3 bases, J shed 2 bases, and the junction held 4 bases outside the gene matches. CDR1 is SEHNR and CDR2 is FQNEAQ in the germline V gene (reference sequence). CDR3: CASSLGDRPYEQYV. CDR3 in DNA: TGTGCCAGCAGCTTGGGGGACAGACCCTACGAGCAGTACGTC.

The rearrangement uses TRBV27 and TRBJ2-2; D not certain. Germline V CDR1 and CDR2: MNHEY, SMNVEV (reference sequence). This CDR3 contains 17 residues. V was pared by 4 bases and J by 0 bases, with 15 bases between. The CDR3 loop reads CASSYIGGSPNTGELFF. The CDR3 DNA reads TGTGCCAGCAGTTATATAGGTGGGTCGCCGAACACCGGGGAGCTGTTTTTT.

The J gene is TRBJ2-1, the V gene TRBV2; 7 bases fit TRBD1. CDR3 length equals 16 residues. CDR1 is SNHLY, CDR2 FYNNEI, per germline. V lost 6 bases, J lost 7 bases, and 15 bases stayed unmatched. CDR3 loop: CASSLLLQGVDNEQFF. CDR3 bases: TGTGCCAGCAGCCTCCTCCTGCAGGGGGTTGATAATGAGCAGTTCTTC.

This chain connects TRBV10-1 to TRBJ2-1, with 14 bases that match TRBD2. After removal of 3 bases from V and 10 bases from J, the junction contained 8 bases not matched to a gene. Germline CDR1 is WNHNN and CDR2 is SYGVQD (reference sequence). CDR3 length equals 16 residues. DNA of the CDR3: TGCGCCAGCAGTGATCCGGGACTAGCGGGAGTAGGAGAGCAGTTCTTC. It specifies CASSDPGLAGVGEQFF.

The chain carries TRBV7-6 and TRBJ2-1; TRBD2 is a possible D gene (6 bases). CDR3 length: 17 residues. Germline CDR1 SGHVS, CDR2 FNYEAQ. V was cut by 2 bases and J by 5 bases, with 19 bases left in between. This CDR3 is CASSLSPPPGVNNEQFF. The CDR3 DNA reads TGTGCCAGCAGCTTATCCCCCCCACCGGGGGTTAACAATGAGCAGTTCTTC. The variable domain in full, completed from reference TRBV7-6 and TRBJ2-1, reads GAGVSQSPRYKVTKRGQDVALRCDPISGHVSLYWYRQALGQGPEFLTYFNYEAQQDKSGLPNDRFSAERPEGSISTLTIQRTEQRDSAMYRCASSLSPPPGVNNEQFFGPGTRLTVL.

The chain has TRBV9 and TRBJ1-4; D might be TRBD1 (6 bases). The CDR3 is 15 amino acids. V lost 0 bases and J lost 6, with 12 bases in between. Germline V gives CDR1 SGDLS, CDR2 YYNGEE. The CDR3 DNA is TGTGCCAGCAGCGTAGGAGGGGACATTTATGAAAAACTGTTTTTT. Translated: CASSVGGDIYEKLFF.

The chain joins TRBV13 to TRBJ2-5; 7 bases map to TRBD2. CDR3 length equals 16 residues. The germline V gene encodes CDR1 PRHDT and CDR2 FYEKMQ (reference sequence). V lost 3 bases to trimming and J lost 4 bases; unmatched junction nucleotides: 11. The CDR3 coding sequence is TGTGCCAGCAGCTTTGGGGAGGGCAGGAGAGGAGAGACCCAGTACTTC. Amino acid sequence: CASSFGEGRRGETQYF.

V gene TRBV6-1 combines with J gene TRBJ2-3, with D maybe TRBD1 (6 bases). The V and J ends lost 0 bases and 6 bases respectively, with 19 bases between them. CDR1 is MNHNS, CDR2 SASEGT, per germline. The CDR3 runs to 17 residues. The CDR3 here is CASSEAPGTLQKDTQYF. CDR3 nucleotide sequence: TGTGCCAGCAGTGAAGCACCCGGGACACTCCAGAAGGATACGCAGTATTTT.

This chain links TRBV19 with TRBJ1-1; D possibly corresponds to TRBD1 (6 bases). The CDR3 covers 13 residues. V shed 8 bases and J shed 6 bases, with 16 bases lying between them. Germline V CDR1 and CDR2: LNHDA, SQIVND (reference sequence). CDR3 sequence: CASDFGGASEAFF. In DNA, the CDR3 is TGTGCCAGTGACTTCGGGGGCGCTTCTGAAGCTTTCTTT.

The V and J genes are TRBV2 and TRBJ2-5, with 13 bases that match TRBD2. The CDR3 contains 16 residues. The J segment lost 1 base and the V segment lost 6 bases, leaving 5 bases of the junction unmatched. Germline loops: CDR1 SNHLY, CDR2 FYNNEI. CDR3 DNA: TGTGCCAGCAGGAAGACTAGCGGGGGGTTCCAAGAGACCCAGTACTTC. Its protein is CASRKTSGGFQETQYF.

The chain recombines TRBV19 with TRBJ1-1; D is unresolved. Trimming left V 7 bases short and J 2 bases short, with 14 bases between. Germline V gene lookup returns CDR1 LNHDA and CDR2 SQIVND (reference sequence). The CDR3 totals 14 residues. As DNA, the CDR3 is TGTGCCAGTAATATGAACTTACGTAACACTGAAGCTTTCTTT. It encodes CASNMNLRNTEAFF.

V is TRBV4-3 and J is TRBJ2-7; D might be TRBD1 or TRBD2, each matching 7 bases. V was trimmed by 0 bases and J by 4 bases, leaving 16 bases between them. From germline, CDR1 is LGHNA and CDR2 YSLEER. CDR3 size: 16 residues. The CDR3 DNA follows: TGCGCCAGCAGCCAAGATGGGCCAGGGGGGGGATACGAGCAGTACTTC. It yields the protein CASSQDGPGGGYEQYF.

The chain joins TRBV27 to TRBJ1-5, with D maybe TRBD1 (5 bases). The V end was cut by 3 bases, the J end by 7 bases, with 13 bases between. This CDR3 region has 14 residues. The V gene's germline CDR1 is MNHEY and CDR2 SMNVEV (reference sequence). The CDR3 DNA reads as TGTGCCAGCAGTTTGGGGCGGGAAGGGCAGCCCCAGCATTTT. Amino acid sequence: CASSLGREGQPQHF.

This chain joins TRBV9 and TRBJ2-7; 11 bases align to TRBD1. Losses at the gene ends were 0 bases for V and 4 bases for J; bases not matched to a gene: 3. Per the germline V gene, CDR1 is SGDLS and CDR2 is YYNGEE. The CDR3 is 15 residues long. The CDR3 coding sequence is TGTGCCAGCAGCGTAGCAGGGACAGGGGGTTACGAGCAGTACTTC. Its protein is CASSVAGTGGYEQYF.

This clone showed up just a few times. V usage is TRBV14 and J usage is TRBJ2-7; D not certain. The CDR3 consists of 15 residues. Germline V gene sequence: CDR1 SGHDN, CDR2 FVKESK. Deletions cut 1 base from V and 3 bases from J, with 13 bases between. The CDR3: CASSQAAVSLYEQYV. The CDR3 region has the DNA TGTGCCAGCAGCCAAGCGGCCGTATCGCTCTACGAGCAGTACGTC.

The chain recombines TRBV6-1 with TRBJ2-7, with TRBD1 as a possible D gene (5 bases). The CDR3 is 15 residues long. Germline V gives CDR1 MNHNS, CDR2 SASEGT. V was trimmed by 1 base and J by 2 bases, leaving 12 bases between them. DNA for the CDR3: TGTGCCAGCAGTGAAGTTTGGGGCGCCGCCTACGAGCAGTACGTC. It yields the protein CASSEVWGAAYEQYV.

This clone is termed medium-sized (0.01 to 0.1%). The CDR3 bases are TGTGCCAGCAGCTCCTCAGGGGGTGGGCACACAGGAATTTGGGAGACCCAGTACTTC. The encoded protein is CASSSSGGGHTGIWETQYF. The J gene is TRBJ2-5, the V gene TRBV7-9, with 7 positions matching TRBD1. The germline gives CDR1 SEHNR, CDR2 FQNEAQ (reference sequence). Germline trimming cut 4 bases from V and 5 bases from J; bases unmatched to any gene: 22. The CDR3 is 19 amino acids.

The chain carries TRBV4-1 and TRBJ2-1; the D gene is possibly TRBD1 (6 bases). CDR3 length: 15 amino acids. CDR1 and CDR2 from the germline V gene are MGHRA and YSYEKL. Between the trimmed V and J ends, which lost 6 bases and 0 bases, there was a span of 12 bases. The CDR3 loop reads CASREDSSSYNEQFF. CDR3 nucleotides: TGCGCCAGCAGGGAGGACAGTAGCTCCTACAATGAGCAGTTCTTC.

By its share, this clone is medium-sized (0.01 to 0.1%). The chain links TRBV5-1 to TRBJ1-2; D uncertain. The V gene lost 0 bases and the J gene lost 4 bases, with 7 bases spanning the gap. This CDR3 has 13 amino acids. Germline V gives CDR1 SGHRS, CDR2 YFSETQ. The CDR3: CASSLDRGYGYTF. CDR3 DNA: TGCGCCAGCAGCTTGGACAGAGGCTATGGCTACACCTTC.